These 20 T cell receptor beta chains came from one sample sequenced in a study of early T cells in non-severe SARS-CoV-2 infection. TCRdb ran MiXCR on the 5' RACE reads and lists one entry per CDR3 protein. There are tens of thousands of distinct CDR3 sequences in the sample; approximately 8% occur only once, and 3.5% to 4.5% lies in the top ten. The sequenced sample was whole blood. The receptor source for this set is an adult who was a healthcare worker with PCR-confirmed SARS-CoV-2 infection or an uninfected control (not recorded which).

This clonotype was observed a handful of times. The chain has TRBV29-1 and TRBJ2-3; D not certain. CDR3 size: 16 residues. The germline V gene has CDR1 SQVTM and CDR2 ANQGSEA. V gave up 0 bases and J gave up 0 bases, with 13 bases separating them. This CDR3 is CSVEDRAEISTDTQYF. The DNA for the CDR3 is TGCAGCGTTGAAGATCGGGCCGAAATTAGCACAGATACGCAGTATTTT.

This clonotype was counted a few times. The chain has TRBV5-1 and TRBJ1-1, with D unresolved. Trimming took off 5 bases at V and 4 bases at J, with 12 bases between the two ends. CDR3 length: 13 amino acids. CDR1 is SGHRS, CDR2 YFSETQ, per germline. CDR3 in amino acids: CASSQNVGTEAFF. CDR3 DNA: TGCGCCAGCAGTCAGAACGTTGGCACTGAAGCTTTCTTT.

This clonotype was counted many times. The CDR3 region is CASSTLYGGDSNSGANVLTF. For the CDR3, the DNA is TGTGCCAGTAGTACCCTCTATGGGGGGGACAGTAACTCTGGGGCCAACGTCCTGACTTTC. The rearrangement links TRBV19 to TRBJ2-6; D may be TRBD1 or TRBD2 (7 bases each). The germline gives CDR1 LNHDA, CDR2 SQIVND (reference sequence). Trimming took 4 bases from V and 0 from J, leaving 22 bases between them. The CDR3 consists of 20 residues. The whole variable domain, remainder taken from reference TRBV19 and TRBJ2-6, is DGGITQSPKYLFRKEGQNVTLSCEQNLNHDAMYWYRQDPGQGLRLIYYSQIVNDFQKGDIAEGYSVSREKKESFPLTVTSAQKNPTAFYLCASSTLYGGDSNSGANVLTFGAGSRLTVL.

V and J are TRBV2 and TRBJ1-2; the D gene is possibly TRBD1 (6 bases). CDR1 and CDR2 (germline): SNHLY, FYNNEI. Trimming removed 8 bases from V and 3 bases from J, with 13 bases in between. There are 13 residues in the CDR3. The CDR3 DNA follows: TGTGCCAGCTCCCCCAGGGGTTACTATGGCTACACCTTC. The encoded protein is CASSPRGYYGYTF.

A few counts support this clonotype. V and J are TRBV7-8 and TRBJ2-2, with D possibly being TRBD1 (6 bases). The CDR3 contains 15 residues. Germline V gene lookup returns CDR1 SGHVS and CDR2 FQNEAQ. Trimming removed 5 bases at V and 5 bases at J, with 15 bases between. For the CDR3, the DNA is TGTGCCAGCAGCACGACAGGAAGGGTTACCGGGGAGCTGTTTTTT. Protein sequence: CASSTTGRVTGELFF.

This clonotype was found a few times. V and J are TRBV5-5 and TRBJ2-7; TRBD1 might be the D (6 bases). The CDR3 consists of 16 residues. Per the germline V gene, CDR1 is SGHKS and CDR2 is YYEKEE (reference sequence). V was cut by 4 bases and J by 3 bases, with 20 bases left in between. The CDR3 protein is CASSLNWGLLDYEQYF. As DNA, the CDR3 is TGTGCCAGCAGCCTTAATTGGGGGCTATTGGACTACGAGCAGTACTTC.

The chain recombines TRBV20-1 with TRBJ2-3; 7 nucleotides line up with TRBD1. CDR1 and CDR2 from the germline V gene are DFQATT and SNEGSKA (reference sequence). Trimming cost V 0 bases and J 0 bases; bases outside gene matches: 6. This CDR3 contains 16 residues. The CDR3 is CSARDRQGYSTDTQYF. CDR3 DNA sequence: TGCAGTGCTAGAGACCGACAGGGCTACAGCACAGATACGCAGTATTTT.

This clonotype has at least ten counts. This chain joins TRBV11-3 and TRBJ2-1; 8 nucleotides align to TRBD2. Germline CDR1 and CDR2: SGHNT and YENEEA. The V segment lost 0 bases and the J segment 7 bases; nucleotides outside the gene matches: 8. This CDR3 is 16 amino acids long. CDR3 sequence (DNA): TGTGCCAGCAGCTTAGATGGACGGGAGGGCCTTAATGAGCAGTTCTTC. Protein sequence: CASSLDGREGLNEQFF.

This clonotype was counted between two and nine times. The rearrangement uses TRBV4-1 and TRBJ1-2; D call uncertain. The CDR3 sequence is 14 residues long. The germline V gene has CDR1 MGHRA and CDR2 YSYEKL. V lost 4 bases and J 2 bases, leaving 11 bases between the germline ends. CDR3 DNA sequence: TGCGCCAGCAGCCCATCACAGTTGAACTATGGCTACACCTTC. This gives the protein CASSPSQLNYGYTF.

The chain is built from TRBV4-1 and TRBJ1-3; D unclear. This CDR3 has 16 amino acids. Germline CDR1 and CDR2: MGHRA and YSYEKL. Trimming stripped 4 bases from V and 4 bases from J, with 17 bases between. The CDR3 reads CASSLQGQAGGNTIYF. The CDR3 DNA is TGCGCCAGCAGCCTCCAAGGGCAGGCCGGGGGAAACACCATATATTTT.

As to this clonotype: This CDR3 fails to terminate in the conserved phenylalanine or tryptophan, so it likely reflects a read error. The CDR3 reads CASSTIRTGYNEQFY. DNA for the CDR3: TGTGCCAGCAGCACCATTAGGACGGGTTACAATGAGCAGTTCTAC. V usage is TRBV11-2 and J usage is TRBJ2-1, with D uncertain. The CDR3 is 15 amino acids. V shed 5 bases and J shed 4 bases, with 15 bases lying between them. The V gene's germline CDR1 is SGHAT and CDR2 FQNNGV.

This clonotype was counted between two and nine times. V gene TRBV5-1 combines with J gene TRBJ2-1; D gene uncertain. Trimming took off 0 bases at V and 5 bases at J, with 9 bases between the two ends. The CDR3 is 14 residues long. The V gene's germline CDR1 is SGHRS and CDR2 YFSETQ. Here the CDR3 reads CASSLGNGDNEQFF. In nucleotides, the CDR3 is TGCGCCAGCAGCTTGGGGAATGGGGACAATGAGCAGTTCTTC. The complete variable domain, with remaining parts taken from reference TRBV5-1 and TRBJ2-1, reads KAGVTQTPRYLIKTRGQQVTLSCSPISGHRSVSWYQQTPGQGLQFLFEYFSETQRNKGNFPGRFSGRQFSNSRSEMNVSTLELGDSALYLCASSLGNGDNEQFFGPGTRLTVL.

The CDR3, as DNA: TGTGCCAGCAGTGGCGACAGAAACAATGAGCAGTTCTTC. Translation: CASSGDRNNEQFF. The chain has TRBV6-1 and TRBJ2-1; D is possibly TRBD1 (5 bases). The germline V gene has CDR1 MNHNS and CDR2 SASEGT. The ends were cut back, 4 bases at V and 5 bases at J, with 9 bases in the middle. The CDR3 is 13 residues long.

This clonotype has at least ten counts. The V gene is TRBV11-2, the J gene TRBJ2-1; D is possibly TRBD1 (6 bases). Germline V gene lookup returns CDR1 SGHAT and CDR2 FQNNGV. V was shortened by 2 bases and J by 8 bases, with 10 bases between the two germline ends. The CDR3 covers 13 residues. CDR3 residues: CASSLTGRDEQFF. The CDR3 DNA reads TGTGCCAGCAGCTTAACAGGGCGGGATGAGCAGTTCTTC.

This clonotype has just a few counts. The rearrangement uses TRBV18 and TRBJ2-6, with D uncertain. The CDR3 is made up of 14 amino acids. V shed 6 bases and J shed 4 bases, with 10 bases lying between them. Germline CDR1 and CDR2: KGHSH and LQKENI. The CDR3 DNA sequence: TGTGCCAGCTCCTCAGAACGGGGGGCCAACGTCCTGACTTTC. As protein: CASSSERGANVLTF. Full variable domain (outside the CDR3, taken from reference TRBV18 and TRBJ2-6): NAGVMQNPRHLVRRRGQEARLRCSPMKGHSHVYWYRQLPEEGLKFMVYLQKENIIDESGMPKERFSAEFPKEGPSILRIQQVVRGDSAAYFCASSSERGANVLTFGAGSRLTVL.

The CDR3 nucleotides are TGTGCCAGCAGCCGAGAGACAGGGCCCAGGGAGACCCAGTACTTC. The encoded protein is CASSRETGPRETQYF. The genes are TRBV11-2 and TRBJ2-5; 7 bases fit TRBD1. The CDR3 loop spans 15 amino acids. V shed 5 bases, J shed 5 bases, and the junction held 11 bases outside the gene matches. Germline loops: CDR1 SGHAT, CDR2 FQNNGV.

The sample holds a few counts of this clonotype. The rearrangement uses TRBV20-1 and TRBJ2-1; D may be TRBD1 or TRBD2 (6 bases each). Germline lookup yields CDR1 DFQATT and CDR2 SNEGSKA (reference sequence). Trimming cost V 0 bases and J 0 bases, with 12 bases left between them. The CDR3 sequence is 16 residues long. CDR3: CSARDRGQSSYNEQFF. The DNA for the CDR3 is TGCAGTGCTAGAGATCGGGGGCAAAGCTCCTACAATGAGCAGTTCTTC.

This clonotype showed up many times. This chain connects TRBV12-2 to TRBJ1-1; the D segment call TRBD1 is taken from the table without a DNA check. TRBV12-2 is recorded as a pseudogene. The CDR3 totals 22 residues. The CDR3 protein is CASRLEPARGMLTANMNTEAFF. The CDR3 DNA reads TGTGCAAGTCGCTTAGAGCCGGCCAGGGGCATGCTAACCGCGAATATGAACACTGAAGCTTTCTTT.

This clonotype has ten or more counts. The chain has TRBV20-1 and TRBJ2-2; D might be TRBD1 or TRBD2, each matching 6 bases. Trimming stripped 5 bases from V and 6 bases from J, with 16 bases between. The CDR3 runs 14 residues. Germline loops: CDR1 DFQATT, CDR2 SNEGSKA (reference sequence). CDR3 DNA sequence: TGCAGTGCTCTGTCAGTCGGGGGCCCCGGGGAGCTGTTTTTT. It encodes CSALSVGGPGELFF.

This chain uses TRBV6-5 with TRBJ1-5; D remains unclear. The V end was cut by 8 bases, the J end by 1 base, with 9 bases between. The CDR3 spans 13 residues. Germline CDR1 reads MNHEY; CDR2 reads SVGAGI. The CDR3 loop reads CASGRFSNQPQHF. CDR3 in DNA: TGTGCCAGCGGACGTTTCAGCAATCAGCCCCAGCATTTT.